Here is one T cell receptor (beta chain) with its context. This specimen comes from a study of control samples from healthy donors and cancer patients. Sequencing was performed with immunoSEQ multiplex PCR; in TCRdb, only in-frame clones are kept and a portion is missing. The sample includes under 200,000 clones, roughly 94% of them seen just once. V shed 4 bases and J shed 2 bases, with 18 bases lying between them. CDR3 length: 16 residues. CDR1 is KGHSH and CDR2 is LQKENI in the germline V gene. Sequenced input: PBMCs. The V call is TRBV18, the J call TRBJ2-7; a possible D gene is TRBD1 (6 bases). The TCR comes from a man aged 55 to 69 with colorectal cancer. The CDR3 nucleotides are TGTGCCAGCTCACGAACCCGGGACATATCTACCTACGAGCAGTACTTC. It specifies CASSRTRDISTYEQYF.